Listed below are T cell receptor beta chains from one sample, sequenced in a study of blood T cell repertoires in COVID-19. Generated by immunoSEQ multiplex PCR, the TCRdb table keeps only in-frame clones and is missing some. The data show roughly 200,000 clones, with roughly 86% seen just once and 3% held by the top ten. The sequenced material came from peripheral blood. All receptors come from a man in his fifties or sixties with acute or convalescent COVID-19. Each CDR3 is given with its conserved first and last residue. The order of the fields is J gene, V gene, clone size, D gene, CDR3 protein, CDR3 DNA. A D gene is named only where the DNA matches it firmly. A clone size is listed for some rows: how often the clone was seen (once, few, many), or a class if it is expanded.

j_gene: TRBJ2-7
v_gene: TRBV6-2/TRBV6-3
abundance: NA
d_gene: TRBD2
CDR3aa: CASSYPLGTSGDPYEQYF
CDR3nt: TGTGCCAGCAGTTACCCCCTTGGGACTAGCGGAGACCCCTACGAGCAGTACTTC

j_gene: TRBJ2-7
v_gene: TRBV28
abundance: NA
d_gene: NA
CDR3aa: CASSFRGGSYEQYF
CDR3nt: TGTGCCAGCAGCTTTAGGGGGGGCTCCTACGAGCAGTACTTC

j_gene: TRBJ1-4
v_gene: TRBV2
abundance: NA
d_gene: TRBD1
CDR3aa: CASSEMGQGAKGEKLFF
CDR3nt: TGTGCCAGCAGTGAGATGGGACAGGGGGCAAAGGGTGAAAAACTGTTTTTT

j_gene: TRBJ2-3
v_gene: TRBV5-1
abundance: NA
d_gene: NA
CDR3aa: CASSLQGSLMVADTQYF
CDR3nt: TGCGCCAGCAGCTTGCAGGGCAGTCTCATGGTGGCAGATACGCAGTATTTT

j_gene: TRBJ1-1
v_gene: TRBV28
abundance: once
d_gene: NA
CDR3aa: CATDRTRQGGTEAFF
CDR3nt: TGTGCCACCGACCGCACCCGGCAGGGAGGGACTGAAGCTTTCTTT

j_gene: TRBJ1-2
v_gene: TRBV19
abundance: NA
d_gene: TRBD1
CDR3aa: CATKSTGTANRYGYTF
CDR3nt: TGTGCCACAAAATCCACCGGGACAGCGAATCGGTATGGCTACACCTTC

j_gene: TRBJ1-5
v_gene: TRBV30
abundance: NA
d_gene: TRBD1
CDR3aa: CAWSARGLGNQPQHF
CDR3nt: TGTGCCTGGAGTGCCAGGGGGCTAGGCAATCAGCCCCAGCATTTT

j_gene: TRBJ2-6
v_gene: TRBV9
abundance: NA
d_gene: NA
CDR3aa: CASSSSSGANVLTF
CDR3nt: TGTGCCAGCAGCAGTAGCTCTGGGGCCAACGTCCTGACTTTC

j_gene: TRBJ2-2
v_gene: TRBV5-4
abundance: NA
d_gene: NA
CDR3aa: CATQGRTGGPAGELFF
CDR3nt: TGTGCCACCCAGGGGAGGACGGGGGGCCCCGCCGGGGAGCTGTTTTTT

j_gene: TRBJ2-5
v_gene: TRBV4-1
abundance: NA
d_gene: NA
CDR3aa: CASSQGPLAWTQYF
CDR3nt: TGCGCCAGCAGCCAAGGGCCCCTAGCGTGGACCCAGTACTTC

j_gene: TRBJ1-6
v_gene: TRBV19
abundance: few
d_gene: TRBD1
CDR3aa: CASSFRTGGSSYNSPLHF
CDR3nt: TGTGCCAGTAGTTTCCGGACAGGGGGAAGCTCCTATAATTCACCCCTCCACTTT

j_gene: TRBJ1-5
v_gene: TRBV19
abundance: NA
d_gene: TRBD1
CDR3aa: CASSSRTGVNSNQPQHF
CDR3nt: TGTGCCAGTAGTTCCAGGACAGGGGTAAATAGCAATCAGCCCCAGCATTTT

j_gene: TRBJ2-7
v_gene: TRBV19
abundance: NA
d_gene: TRBD2
CDR3aa: CASSGGENYEQYF
CDR3nt: TGTGCCAGTAGTGGGGGGGAGAATTACGAGCAGTACTTC

j_gene: TRBJ1-1
v_gene: TRBV20-1
abundance: NA
d_gene: NA
CDR3aa: CSASSWGREAFF
CDR3nt: TGCAGTGCTAGTTCATGGGGGCGTGAAGCTTTCTTT

j_gene: TRBJ1-1
v_gene: TRBV4-3
abundance: NA
d_gene: NA
CDR3aa: CASSPELDTEAFF
CDR3nt: TGCGCCAGCAGCCCTGAGCTGGACACTGAAGCTTTCTTT

j_gene: TRBJ1-6
v_gene: TRBV15
abundance: NA
d_gene: NA
CDR3aa: CATSRDVFPRDSPLHF
CDR3nt: TGTGCCACCAGCAGAGATGTGTTTCCCCGGGATTCACCCCTCCACTTT

j_gene: TRBJ2-7
v_gene: TRBV28
abundance: NA
d_gene: TRBD1
CDR3aa: CASSRRDSNSYEQYF
CDR3nt: TGTGCCAGCAGCCGCCGGGACAGCAACTCCTACGAGCAGTACTTC

j_gene: TRBJ2-7
v_gene: TRBV5-6
abundance: NA
d_gene: NA
CDR3aa: CASSPQTITYEQYF
CDR3nt: TGTGCCAGCAGCCCACAGACGATCACCTACGAGCAGTACTTC

j_gene: TRBJ1-3
v_gene: TRBV5-1
abundance: NA
d_gene: NA
CDR3aa: CASRFSGTRSGNTIYF
CDR3nt: TGCGCCAGCAGGTTCAGCGGGACACGCTCTGGAAACACCATATATTTT

j_gene: TRBJ1-2
v_gene: TRBV6-5
abundance: once
d_gene: TRBD1
CDR3aa: CASSPWDRGYTF
CDR3nt: TGTGCCAGCAGTCCTTGGGACAGGGGCTACACCTTC

j_gene: TRBJ1-6
v_gene: TRBV7-2
abundance: once
d_gene: NA
CDR3aa: CASSFRGRNSPLHF
CDR3nt: TGTGCCAGCAGCTTCCGGGGGAGGAATTCACCCCTCCACTTT

j_gene: TRBJ1-5
v_gene: TRBV3-1/TRBV3-2
abundance: NA
d_gene: NA
CDR3aa: CASSQGPNSNQPQHF
CDR3nt: TGTGCCAGCAGCCAAGGTCCCAATTCCAATCAGCCCCAGCATTTT

j_gene: TRBJ1-2
v_gene: TRBV3-1/TRBV3-2
abundance: NA
d_gene: TRBD1
CDR3aa: CASSHRDRNHYGYTF
CDR3nt: TGTGCCAGCAGCCACCGGGACAGGAACCACTATGGCTACACCTTC

j_gene: TRBJ2-3
v_gene: TRBV24-1
abundance: NA
d_gene: NA
CDR3aa: CATSDPSPGGVKDTQYF
CDR3nt: TGTGCCACCAGTGACCCCTCCCCGGGGGGCGTCAAAGATACGCAGTATTTT

j_gene: TRBJ1-5
v_gene: TRBV5-1
abundance: NA
d_gene: NA
CDR3aa: CASSPREGNQPQHF
CDR3nt: TGCGCCAGCAGCCCGCGGGAAGGCAATCAGCCCCAGCATTTT

j_gene: TRBJ2-3
v_gene: TRBV4-2
abundance: NA
d_gene: NA
CDR3aa: CASRKVAGNTDTQYF
CDR3nt: TGTGCCAGCAGAAAGGTGGCAGGGAACACAGATACGCAGTATTTT

j_gene: TRBJ1-1
v_gene: TRBV10-2
abundance: NA
d_gene: TRBD1
CDR3aa: CASGDRGTEAFF
CDR3nt: TGCGCCAGCGGTGACAGGGGCACTGAAGCTTTCTTT

j_gene: TRBJ2-1
v_gene: TRBV14
abundance: NA
d_gene: TRBD2
CDR3aa: CASSPARGRGGSYNEQFF
CDR3nt: TGTGCCAGCAGCCCCGCTCGAGGGCGCGGGGGCTCCTACAATGAGCAGTTCTTC

j_gene: TRBJ1-2
v_gene: TRBV3-1/TRBV3-2
abundance: NA
d_gene: NA
CDR3aa: CASSQREGGKRYGYTF
CDR3nt: TGTGCCAGCAGCCAGAGGGAGGGAGGAAAAAGGTATGGCTACACCTTC

j_gene: TRBJ1-3
v_gene: TRBV6-5
abundance: once
d_gene: TRBD1
CDR3aa: CASRKQGSGNTIYF
CDR3nt: TGTGCCAGCAGGAAACAGGGGTCTGGAAACACCATATATTTT

j_gene: TRBJ1-1
v_gene: TRBV6-1
abundance: NA
d_gene: NA
CDR3aa: CASSEGPNTEAFF
CDR3nt: TGTGCCAGCAGTGAAGGTCCTAACACTGAAGCTTTCTTT

j_gene: TRBJ1-2
v_gene: TRBV28
abundance: NA
d_gene: TRBD1
CDR3aa: CASIRAGGDYGYTF
CDR3nt: TGTGCCAGCATACGGGCAGGGGGCGACTATGGCTACACCTTC

j_gene: TRBJ2-6
v_gene: TRBV5-1
abundance: NA
d_gene: NA
CDR3aa: CASSLWERTNVLTF
CDR3nt: TGCGCCAGCAGCTTGTGGGAGAGGACCAACGTCCTGACTTTC

j_gene: TRBJ2-5
v_gene: TRBV3-1/TRBV3-2
abundance: once
d_gene: NA
CDR3aa: CASSQYLLSGLETQYF
CDR3nt: TGTGCCAGCAGCCAATACCTGCTTTCGGGGTTGGAGACCCAGTACTTC

j_gene: TRBJ1-5
v_gene: TRBV19
abundance: NA
d_gene: NA
CDR3aa: CASSIPRFRRGNQPQHF
CDR3nt: TGTGCCAGTAGTATTCCCCGTTTTCGCAGGGGCAATCAGCCCCAGCATTTT

j_gene: TRBJ2-7
v_gene: TRBV28
abundance: NA
d_gene: NA
CDR3aa: CASRQGGTGEQYF
CDR3nt: TGTGCCAGCAGGCAGGGGGGTACCGGGGAGCAGTACTTC

j_gene: TRBJ1-5
v_gene: TRBV28
abundance: once
d_gene: NA
CDR3aa: CASSSHTGTPINQPQHF
CDR3nt: TGTGCCAGCAGTTCACATACCGGGACACCTATCAATCAGCCCCAGCATTTT

j_gene: TRBJ1-1
v_gene: TRBV3-1/TRBV3-2
abundance: NA
d_gene: TRBD1
CDR3aa: CASSQGDRVGNTEAFF
CDR3nt: TGTGCCAGCAGCCAGGGTGACAGGGTGGGGAACACTGAAGCTTTCTTT

j_gene: TRBJ2-5
v_gene: TRBV19
abundance: NA
d_gene: NA
CDR3aa: CASSIVLRERETQYF
CDR3nt: TGTGCCAGTAGTATAGTTTTGAGGGAAAGGGAGACCCAGTACTTC

j_gene: TRBJ2-1
v_gene: TRBV7-2
abundance: few
d_gene: TRBD2
CDR3aa: CASSPGRGGYNEQFF
CDR3nt: TGTGCCAGCAGCCCAGGGCGGGGGGGGTACAATGAGCAGTTCTTC

j_gene: TRBJ1-2
v_gene: TRBV3-1/TRBV3-2
abundance: NA
d_gene: NA
CDR3aa: CASSRLKGPGNFFSGYGYTF
CDR3nt: TGTGCCAGCAGCCGACTTAAAGGCCCCGGGAATTTTTTTAGCGGATATGGCTACACCTTC

j_gene: TRBJ2-4
v_gene: TRBV6-6
abundance: NA
d_gene: NA
CDR3aa: CASGLTSSLAKNIQYF
CDR3nt: TGTGCCAGCGGACTTACGTCGAGCCTTGCCAAAAACATTCAGTACTTC

j_gene: TRBJ2-5
v_gene: TRBV10-3
abundance: NA
d_gene: TRBD2
CDR3aa: CAISDLGGREETQYF
CDR3nt: TGTGCCATCAGTGATCTCGGGGGGAGGGAAGAGACCCAGTACTTC

j_gene: TRBJ2-5
v_gene: TRBV5-1
abundance: NA
d_gene: TRBD2
CDR3aa: CASSSSGGYQETQYF
CDR3nt: TGCGCCAGCAGCAGTAGCGGGGGCTACCAAGAGACCCAGTACTTC

j_gene: TRBJ1-5
v_gene: TRBV6-5
abundance: NA
d_gene: NA
CDR3aa: CASTVSGGNQPQHF
CDR3nt: TGTGCCAGCACCGTATCGGGGGGAAATCAGCCCCAGCATTTT

j_gene: TRBJ2-7
v_gene: TRBV27
abundance: NA
d_gene: TRBD2
CDR3aa: CASSLFPRRTSGGTNPYYEQYF
CDR3nt: TGTGCCAGCAGTTTATTCCCCCGACGGACTAGCGGGGGGACCAACCCCTACTACGAGCAGTACTTC

j_gene: TRBJ1-1
v_gene: TRBV12-3/TRBV12-4
abundance: NA
d_gene: NA
CDR3aa: CASSLVAEAFF
CDR3nt: TGTGCCAGCAGCCTCGTCGCTGAAGCTTTCTTT

j_gene: TRBJ1-1
v_gene: TRBV19
abundance: few
d_gene: TRBD1
CDR3aa: CASSTERTGDTEAFF
CDR3nt: TGTGCCAGTAGTACCGAAAGGACAGGGGACACTGAAGCTTTCTTT

j_gene: TRBJ1-1
v_gene: TRBV5-5
abundance: NA
d_gene: TRBD1
CDR3aa: CASSLAGDSSVPEAFF
CDR3nt: TGTGCCAGCAGCTTGGCGGGGGACAGCTCCGTCCCTGAAGCTTTCTTT

j_gene: TRBJ2-7
v_gene: TRBV6-6
abundance: NA
d_gene: TRBD1
CDR3aa: CASRASLGTGPYEQYF
CDR3nt: TGTGCCAGCAGGGCCTCCTTGGGGACAGGACCTTACGAGCAGTACTTC

j_gene: TRBJ2-5
v_gene: TRBV7-8
abundance: NA
d_gene: NA
CDR3aa: CASSPFTGVLQETQYF
CDR3nt: TGTGCCAGCAGCCCATTTACGGGGGTGCTCCAAGAGACCCAGTACTTC

j_gene: TRBJ2-3
v_gene: TRBV19
abundance: NA
d_gene: TRBD2
CDR3aa: CASSIAPSGGADTQYF
CDR3nt: TGTGCCAGTAGTATAGCCCCTAGCGGGGGTGCAGATACGCAGTATTTT

j_gene: TRBJ1-2
v_gene: TRBV27
abundance: NA
d_gene: TRBD1
CDR3aa: CASSSNTGADYGYTF
CDR3nt: TGTGCCAGCAGTTCGAACACAGGGGCGGACTATGGCTACACCTTC

j_gene: TRBJ2-7
v_gene: TRBV23-1
abundance: NA
d_gene: TRBD1
CDR3aa: CASSRGTGVAYEQYF
CDR3nt: TGCGCCAGCAGTCGAGGGACAGGGGTCGCCTACGAGCAGTACTTC

j_gene: TRBJ1-2
v_gene: TRBV6-5
abundance: NA
d_gene: NA
CDR3aa: CASSSVYGYTF
CDR3nt: TGTGCCAGCAGTTCGGTATATGGCTACACCTTC